This T cell receptor (beta chain) was sequenced during a study of Graves' ophthalmopathy and Graves' hyperthyroidism. The overall study: The collection of peripheral blood took place at initial diagnosis, before any treatment. Study-wide results and caveats: Among thyroid clonotypes expanded above 0.001 frequency, most also appeared in blood.

The authors defined stable hyperthyroidism as no ophthalmopathy within 18 months of follow-up. Establishment of the diagnosis relied upon clinical symptoms, serum thyroxine, TRAb, thyroid ultrasound and orbital computed tomography. Amplification targeted the TCR beta CDR3 regions, with RNA transcripts as the source material. First-round RT-PCR relied on HTBI primers, and a second-round multiplex PCR came next. In TCRdb, the multiplex PCR reads were re-called with MiXCR into one record per CDR3 protein. The repertoire holds hundreds of thousands of distinct CDR3 sequences, with roughly 20% as singletons. The CDR3 consists of 15 residues. Germline V gives CDR1 SGHTA, CDR2 FQGNSA. Comment on this clonotype: What it recognizes is unknown. The junction shows a germline mismatch at one end, possibly a read error.

The chain uses TRBV7-2 and TRBJ1-3, with a possible D match to TRBD1 (6 bases). This clonotype was obtained from a woman aged 18 to 35 with stable Graves' hyperthyroidism. Some clones in this sample may be carry-over from other donors' samples. Sequencing used peripheral blood. The chain's CDR3 is CASNLLGGAGNTIYF. The CDR3 DNA sequence: TGTGCCAGCAACTTACTGGGGGGCGCAGGAAACACCATATATTTT.